Below, one TCR beta chain is given with its context. Antigen: not known. Germline V CDR1 and CDR2: SEHNR, FQNEAQ (reference sequence). J lost 3 bases, V lost 1 base, and 5 bases had no gene match. The CDR3 contains 18 residues. An Oncomine TCR Beta short-read assay was used to sequence the DNA from cultured CD4+ T cells. Via MiXCR, TCRdb re-called the PCR reads, giving one row per CDR3 protein. This table holds about 8,500 distinct CDR3 sequences, approximately 51% found once. The data originate from a study of vaccination and CD4 T cells after COVID-19. The treatment denotes: 10-day PBMC culture with coronavirus spike peptide pools or control peptides (ViraFEST assay).

This chain links TRBV7-9 with TRBJ2-1, with 14 positions matching TRBD2. The sample taken for sequencing was CD4+ T cells from blood, cultured in vitro. The origin of this receptor is a human donor who had recovered from COVID-19. As DNA, the CDR3 is TGTGCCAGCAGCTTAGGACTAGCGGGGGGGCCGGACTACAATGAGCAGTTCTTC. It encodes CASSLGLAGGPDYNEQFF.